These 14 T cell receptor beta chains were sequenced from one sample in a study of blood T cell repertoires in COVID-19. TCRdb keeps only in-frame clones here, not all; method: immunoSEQ multiplex PCR. The sample lists approximately 270,000 clones, 70% to 90% occurring once. The specimen sequenced was peripheral blood. All receptors derive from a woman in her sixties or seventies with acute or convalescent COVID-19.

The chain has TRBV5-1 and TRBJ1-2; 7 nucleotides align to TRBD1. Germline CDR1 is SGHRS and CDR2 is YFSETQ. The J segment lost 4 bases and the V segment lost 4 bases, leaving 13 bases of the junction unmatched. The CDR3 covers 16 residues. The CDR3 sequence: CASSPGVAGGTYGYTF. CDR3 nucleotides: TGCGCCAGCAGCCCTGGGGTGGCAGGGGGAACCTATGGCTACACCTTC.

There are a few counts of this clone. The rearrangement uses TRBV11-3 and TRBJ2-7; D perhaps matches TRBD2 (5 bases). CDR1 SGHNT and CDR2 YENEEA come from the germline V gene. The CDR3 extends over 13 amino acids. V gave up 3 bases and J gave up 2 bases, with 8 bases separating them. In nucleotides, the CDR3 is TGTGCCAGCAGCTTGGGAGCTCCCTACGAGCAGTACTTC. It yields the protein CASSLGAPYEQYF.

The V gene is TRBV27, the J gene TRBJ1-1, with TRBD1 identical over 7 bases. J lost 1 base, V lost 3 bases, and 5 bases had no gene match. Germline lookup yields CDR1 MNHEY and CDR2 SMNVEV (reference sequence). The CDR3 sequence is 15 residues long. CDR3 coding DNA: TGTGCCAGCAGTTTGACGGGACAGTGGAACACTGAAGCTTTCTTT. The encoded protein is CASSLTGQWNTEAFF.

The genes are TRBV18 and TRBJ2-1, with D possibly being TRBD2 (5 bases). Germline V gene data show CDR1 as KGHSH and CDR2 as LQKENI. Trimming took 1 base from V and 2 from J, leaving 9 bases between them. This CDR3 has 15 residues. CDR3 residues: CASSPQAVPYNEQFF. The CDR3 DNA sequence: TGTGCCAGCTCACCACAAGCGGTTCCCTACAATGAGCAGTTCTTC.

The J gene is TRBJ2-5, the V gene TRBV30; TRBD2 agrees at 10 bases. V was clipped by 2 bases and J by 5 bases; unmatched bases: 5. CDR3 size: 14 residues. CDR1 is GTSNPN and CDR2 is SVGIG in the germline V gene (reference sequence). This CDR3 reads CAWSPAGGRETQYF. CDR3 coding DNA: TGTGCCTGGAGTCCAGCGGGGGGGCGGGAGACCCAGTACTTC.

This chain uses TRBV4-2 with TRBJ2-3; 8 bases map to TRBD2. The ends lost 0 bases at V and 10 bases at J; junction bases unmatched: 3. CDR3 length: 13 residues. Germline CDR1 is LGHNA and CDR2 is YNFKEQ. CDR3: CASSQEGTSSQYF. The CDR3 bases are TGTGCCAGCAGCCAAGAGGGGACTAGTTCGCAGTATTTT.

The chain is built from TRBV2 and TRBJ1-4; 7 positions agree with TRBD1. This CDR3 region has 14 residues. The junction had 8 bases not matched to a gene; V was cut back by 6 bases and J by 7 bases. The germline V gene encodes CDR1 SNHLY and CDR2 FYNNEI. CDR3 bases: TGTGCCAGCAGAAACGGACAGGTTGGTGAAAAACTGTTTTTT. Protein product: CASRNGQVGEKLFF.

In this sample, this clone turned up a few times. V and J are TRBV19 and TRBJ2-2; 9 bases are shared with TRBD1. The CDR3 is made up of 15 amino acids. With V trimmed by 6 bases and J by 5 bases, 7 bases remained unmatched. The germline gives CDR1 LNHDA, CDR2 SQIVND (reference sequence). CDR3 sequence: CASSRTGVETGELFF. CDR3 nucleotides: TGTGCCAGTAGCCGGACAGGGGTTGAAACCGGGGAGCTGTTTTTT.

This rearrangement joins TRBV5-1 to TRBJ2-1; D may be TRBD2 (5 bases). Between the trimmed V and J ends, which lost 4 bases and 7 bases, there was a span of 15 bases. The CDR3 consists of 14 residues. CDR1 is SGHRS, CDR2 YFSETQ, per germline. CDR3 amino acids: CASSLPGLGNEQFF. The CDR3 DNA is TGCGCCAGCAGCCTCCCGGGGTTGGGTAATGAGCAGTTCTTC.

This chain connects TRBV9 to TRBJ1-2, with a weak D call TRBD1 (6 bases). This CDR3 comprises 14 residues. Per germline, CDR1 SGDLS and CDR2 YYNGEE. Trimming stripped 3 bases from V and 5 bases from J, with 14 bases between. CDR3 DNA sequence: TGTGCCAGCAGCGGTCGACAGGTGCTGTATGGCTACACCTTC. Protein: CASSGRQVLYGYTF.

This chain links TRBV12-3 or TRBV12-4 with TRBJ1-2; D gene unclear. The V end was cut by 2 bases, the J end by 6 bases, with 10 bases between. The CDR3 has 13 amino acids. CDR3: CASSLTGRDGYTF. DNA for the CDR3: TGTGCCAGCAGTTTAACGGGGAGAGATGGCTACACCTTC.

This chain joins TRBV5-4 and TRBJ1-2; 7 bases line up with TRBD1. The CDR3 extends over 14 amino acids. The V and J ends lost 0 bases and 4 bases, in that order; junction bases with no gene match: 3. Germline V gene sequence: CDR1 SGHNT, CDR2 YYREEE (reference sequence). The CDR3 loop reads CASSLESGGYGYTF. CDR3 sequence (DNA): TGTGCCAGCAGCTTGGAGTCAGGGGGCTATGGCTACACCTTC.

The rearrangement uses TRBV2 and TRBJ1-1; 7 bases match TRBD1. Trimming took 6 bases from V and 0 from J; bases not matched to a gene: 4. Germline CDR1 reads SNHLY; CDR2 reads FYNNEI. The CDR3 runs 14 residues. The CDR3: CASRAGQLNTEAFF. DNA of the CDR3: TGTGCCAGCAGGGCGGGACAGCTGAACACTGAAGCTTTCTTT. Supplemented by reference TRBV2 and TRBJ1-1, the full variable domain reads EPEVTQTPSHQVTQMGQEVILRCVPISNHLYFYWYRQILGQKVEFLVSFYNNEISEKSEIFDDQFSVERPDGSNFTLKIRSTKLEDSAMYFCASRAGQLNTEAFFGQGTRLTVV.

The V call is TRBV11-2, the J call TRBJ2-3, with 11 bases matching TRBD2. The trim removed 5 bases at V and 4 bases at J, leaving 8 bases unmatched. CDR3 length: 16 amino acids. Per germline, CDR1 SGHAT and CDR2 FQNNGV. For the CDR3, the DNA is TGTGCCAGCAGCCCCGAGACTAGCGGGATCCCAGATACGCAGTATTTT. This gives the protein CASSPETSGIPDTQYF.